Below are 25 T cell receptor beta chains sequenced from a single sample in a study of blood T cells in healthy people across ages. Then a second PCR, running roughly 6 to 12 cycles, was carried out with a sample-barcoded 5' primer and a J-beta primer mix. MiXCR was run by TCRdb on the 5' RACE reads, yielding one entry per CDR3 protein. Altogether under 1,000,000 distinct CDR3 sequences are present, about half being singletons, with the ten largest covering 15% to 20%. The sample consisted of blood. All receptors derive from a man at least 80 years old in good health.

With regard to this clonotype: This may stem from a read error, because a much larger clone lies one nucleotide away. The conserved closing phenylalanine or tryptophan is absent in this CDR3, likely reflecting a read error. The chain carries TRBV9 and TRBJ2-1; TRBD2 agrees at 11 bases. This CDR3 is built from 16 residues. J was trimmed by 8 bases and V by 0 bases; bases with no gene match: 7. CDR1 is SGDLS and CDR2 is YYNGEE in the germline V gene. The CDR3 sequence: CASSVGVAGGGDEQFS. DNA of the CDR3: TGTGCCAGCAGCGTAGGCGTAGCGGGAGGGGGTGATGAGCAGTTCTCC.

This chain uses TRBV21-1 with TRBJ1-3; the D call in the table, TRBD1, was not verified against the DNA. TRBV21-1 is described as a pseudogene. There are 22 residues in the CDR3. The CDR3, as DNA: TGTGCCAGCAAGCCCCGAGTGGGGGCCATGAATGGGGAAGGTTGCTCTGGAAACACCATATATTTT. Translated, it gives CASKPRVGAMNGEGCSGNTIYF.

The J gene is TRBJ1-2, the V gene TRBV25-1; 9 nucleotides agree with TRBD1. Germline lookup yields CDR1 MGHDK and CDR2 SYGVNS. V shed 0 bases and J 9 bases; nucleotides not matched to a gene: 8. The CDR3 totals 15 residues. CDR3 region: CASSEYRLGQGSYTF. The CDR3 coding sequence is TGTGCCAGCAGTGAATATAGGCTGGGACAGGGCAGCTACACCTTC.

This clonotype was recorded only once. V usage is TRBV27 and J usage is TRBJ2-5, with TRBD2 matching over 7 bases. The CDR3 is made up of 17 amino acids. Germline lookup yields CDR1 MNHEY and CDR2 SMNVEV (reference sequence). The trim removed 6 bases at V and 11 bases at J, leaving 24 bases unmatched. CDR3 protein: CASRGALRGGATREQYF. CDR3 nucleotide sequence: TGTGCCAGCAGAGGAGCCCTTCGCGGGGGAGCTACGCGGGAGCAGTACTTC.

This chain uses TRBV7-2 with TRBJ2-7; TRBD1 or TRBD2 may be the D gene (5 bases each). Germline V gene lookup returns CDR1 SGHTA and CDR2 FQGNSA. Deletions cut 2 bases from V and 6 bases from J, with 11 bases between. The CDR3 has 13 residues. In DNA, the CDR3 is TGTGCCAGCAGCTTACCGGGGCCCGCCGAGCAGTACTTC. It specifies CASSLPGPAEQYF.

This clonotype was counted a few times. The chain carries TRBV29-1 and TRBJ2-5, with TRBD2 identical over 9 bases. The ends lost 3 bases at V and 5 bases at J; junction bases unmatched: 10. Per germline, CDR1 SQVTM and CDR2 ANQGSEA. The CDR3 loop spans 15 amino acids. The CDR3 sequence is CSVDHGATSGETQYF. The CDR3 coding sequence is TGCAGCGTTGACCACGGGGCCACTAGCGGGGAGACCCAGTACTTC.

The V call is TRBV9, the J call TRBJ2-5; possibly TRBD1 for D (5 bases). The CDR3 consists of 14 residues. V was shortened by 2 bases and J by 5 bases, with 13 bases between the two germline ends. Germline CDR1 is SGDLS and CDR2 is YYNGEE. The CDR3 reads CASSVQGKHETQYF. For the CDR3, the DNA is TGTGCCAGCAGCGTCCAGGGAAAGCACGAGACCCAGTACTTC.

The chain carries TRBV29-1 and TRBJ1-5, with a possible D match to TRBD1 (5 bases). V lost 4 bases and J 2 bases, leaving 12 bases between the germline ends. The CDR3 length is 14 residues. Germline CDR1 is SQVTM and CDR2 is ANQGSEA. The CDR3 loop reads CSVGVGEGNQPQHF. The DNA of the CDR3 is TGCAGCGTTGGAGTGGGGGAGGGCAATCAGCCCCAGCATTTT.

V and J are TRBV20-1 and TRBJ2-3; D is undetermined. V lost 5 bases, J lost 2 bases, and 8 bases lay in between. The germline CDR1 and CDR2 sequences are DFQATT and SNEGSKA (reference sequence). The CDR3 is 12 amino acids. CDR3 DNA sequence: TGCAGTGCTTGGGCCAACACAGATACGCAGTATTTT. Its translation is CSAWANTDTQYF.

As concerns this clonotype: Compared with germline, one end of the junction differs, possibly owing to a read error. The chain is built from TRBV11-2 and TRBJ1-6; tentative D call: TRBD1 (5 bases). Germline CDR1 reads SGHAT; CDR2 reads FQNNGV. The CDR3 has 13 amino acids. The CDR3 spells CANSLTGESPLHF. The CDR3 DNA sequence: TGTGCCAACAGCTTAACGGGGGAATCACCCCTCCACTTT.

The CDR3 region has the DNA TGTGCCATCAGTGATGTAGCAACGACTCGCTACACCTTC. Residues: CAISDVATTRYTF. This chain joins TRBV10-3 and TRBJ1-2; D not certain. The CDR3 length is 13 residues. Germline V gene sequence: CDR1 ENHRY, CDR2 SYGVKD. Between the trimmed V and J ends, which lost 3 bases and 9 bases, there was a span of 14 bases.

The chain joins TRBV6-6 to TRBJ2-7; 14 bases line up with TRBD2. Germline V gene data show CDR1 as MNHNY and CDR2 as SVGAGI (reference sequence). The CDR3 contains 15 residues. J gave up 5 bases and V 4 bases, and 4 bases lay outside the gene matches. The CDR3 sequence is CASSWGLAGADEQYF. The CDR3 DNA sequence: TGTGCCAGCAGTTGGGGACTAGCGGGAGCGGACGAGCAGTACTTC.

The chain uses TRBV20-1 and TRBJ2-7; a possible D gene is TRBD2 (6 bases). V lost 3 bases, J lost 0 bases, and 9 bases lay in between. Per germline, CDR1 DFQATT and CDR2 SNEGSKA (reference sequence). CDR3 length: 13 amino acids. The DNA of the CDR3 is TGCAGTGCTAGCGACGGGAGCTCCTACGAGCAGTACTTC. It is translated as CSASDGSSYEQYF.

This clonotype was observed a few times. The V call is TRBV2, the J call TRBJ2-4, with 8 nucleotides matching TRBD2. The junction had 3 bases not matched to a gene; V was cut back by 2 bases and J by 0 bases. This CDR3 spans 16 amino acids. In germline, CDR1 is SNHLY, CDR2 FYNNEI. Here the CDR3 DNA reads TGTGCCAGCAGTGAACTAGCGGGTCTAGCCAAAAACATTCAGTACTTC. Translation: CASSELAGLAKNIQYF.

This clonotype was picked up many times. J is TRBJ2-5 and V is TRBV6-1; 8 nucleotides line up with TRBD1. CDR1 MNHNS and CDR2 SASEGT come from the germline V gene. The CDR3 is made up of 16 amino acids. Trimming removed 9 bases from V and 3 bases from J; junction bases left unmatched: 15. The CDR3 protein is CARETGQGSTEETQYF. The CDR3 DNA is TGTGCCAGAGAAACCGGACAGGGTTCTACCGAAGAGACCCAGTACTTC.

In DNA, the CDR3 is TGTGCCAGCAGCTTAAAAAGCTTGGGACTAGCGGGAGCAGATACGCAGTATTTT. Translating it yields CASSLKSLGLAGADTQYF. J is TRBJ2-3 and V is TRBV7-2; 14 nucleotides match TRBD2. Per germline, CDR1 SGHTA and CDR2 FQGNSA. The CDR3 length is 18 residues. Trimming cost V 2 bases and J 4 bases; bases outside gene matches: 8.

The CDR3 reads CASSPINSPAEAYEQYF. The CDR3 nucleotides are TGTGCCAGCTCACCTATTAATTCCCCAGCGGAAGCCTACGAGCAGTACTTC. J is TRBJ2-7 and V is TRBV18; D is perhaps TRBD2 (5 bases). Germline V gene data show CDR1 as KGHSH and CDR2 as LQKENI. Between the trimmed V and J ends, which lost 3 bases and 2 bases, there was a span of 20 bases. The CDR3 is 17 residues long.

The J gene is TRBJ2-3, the V gene TRBV12-3 or TRBV12-4, with unresolved D. This CDR3 is 14 amino acids long. Trimming stripped 5 bases from V and 1 base from J, with 10 bases between. The CDR3 bases are TGTGCCAGCAGTACCGGAGAGGGCACAGATACGCAGTATTTT. Its translation is CASSTGEGTDTQYF.

V gene TRBV9 combines with J gene TRBJ2-1; no firm D call. The CDR3 length is 12 residues. V lost 3 bases and J lost 6, with 7 bases in between. The germline V gene encodes CDR1 SGDLS and CDR2 YYNGEE. CDR3 sequence reads: CASSAESNEQFF. The DNA for the CDR3 is TGTGCCAGCAGCGCCGAGTCCAATGAGCAGTTCTTC.

V is TRBV14 and J is TRBJ2-7, with 9 bases aligning to TRBD1. Germline CDR1 SGHDN, CDR2 FVKESK. CDR3 length: 14 amino acids. With 1 base clipped from V and 6 bases from J, the junction kept 4 bases outside the gene matches. In DNA, the CDR3 is TGTGCCAGCAGCCAAGTGACAGGGGGGTCCGAGCAGTACTTC. Its protein product is CASSQVTGGSEQYF.

In its sample, this clonotype was seen a few times. V is TRBV12-3 or TRBV12-4 and J is TRBJ2-3; 7 bases line up with TRBD2. The CDR3 is 15 residues long. The V segment lost 8 bases and the J segment 4 bases; nucleotides outside the gene matches: 12. The CDR3 loop reads CASGAGKRRADTQYF. Here the CDR3 DNA reads TGTGCCAGCGGAGCGGGGAAGCGGAGGGCAGATACGCAGTATTTT.

Points on this clonotype: A much bigger clone sits one base away, suggesting this may be a read error. The J gene is TRBJ1-1, the V gene TRBV27; 7 bases agree with TRBD1. Per the germline V gene, CDR1 is MNHEY and CDR2 is SMNVEV (reference sequence). The CDR3 is 13 amino acids. The CDR3 DNA reads as TGTGCCTGCAGTAGGACAGGGAACACTGAAGCTTTCTTT. The encoded protein is CACSRTGNTEAFF.

This chain links TRBV10-3 with TRBJ2-7; weak D call: TRBD2 (5 bases). Germline lookup yields CDR1 ENHRY and CDR2 SYGVKD. CDR3 length: 14 residues. Trimming pared 6 bases from V and 2 bases from J, leaving 14 bases between. CDR3 region: CAISISGETYEQYF. In nucleotides, the CDR3 is TGTGCCATCAGCATTAGTGGGGAGACCTACGAGCAGTACTTC.

The gene calls are TRBV18 and TRBJ2-5; D not certain. The CDR3 is 14 amino acids. Germline V lookup: CDR1 KGHSH, CDR2 LQKENI. Trimming pared 3 bases from V and 5 bases from J, leaving 13 bases between. In nucleotides, the CDR3 is TGTGCCAGCTCACCTACTCAATCGTTGGAGACCCAGTACTTC. It translates to CASSPTQSLETQYF. Supplemented by reference TRBV18 and TRBJ2-5, the full variable domain reads NAGVMQNPRHLVRRRGQEARLRCSPMKGHSHVYWYRQLPEEGLKFMVYLQKENIIDESGMPKERFSAEFPKEGPSILRIQQVVRGDSAAYFCASSPTQSLETQYFGPGTRLLVL.

Regarding this clonotype: One base away lies a much larger clone, so this may be a sequencing read error. The chain recombines TRBV20-1 with TRBJ2-5, with TRBD2 identical over 13 bases. The DNA end lines up better with TRBJ2-7; the J call may be wrong. The germline V gene encodes CDR1 DFQATT and CDR2 SNEGSKA (reference sequence). This CDR3 has 15 amino acids. In nucleotides, the CDR3 is TGCAGTGCGATACCGGGACTAGCGGGAATATACGAGCAGTACTTC. Protein product: CSAIPGLAGIYEQYF.